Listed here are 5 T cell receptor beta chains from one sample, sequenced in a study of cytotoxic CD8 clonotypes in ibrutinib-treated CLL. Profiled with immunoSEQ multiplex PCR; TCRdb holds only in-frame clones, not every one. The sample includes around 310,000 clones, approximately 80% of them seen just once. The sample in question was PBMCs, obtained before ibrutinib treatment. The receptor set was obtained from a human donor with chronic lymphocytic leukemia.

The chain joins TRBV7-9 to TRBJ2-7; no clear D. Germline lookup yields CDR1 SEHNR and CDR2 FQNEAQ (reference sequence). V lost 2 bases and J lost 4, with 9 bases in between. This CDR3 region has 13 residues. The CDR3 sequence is CASSLNSKYEQYF. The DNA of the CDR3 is TGTGCCAGCAGCTTAAACAGTAAATACGAGCAGTACTTC.

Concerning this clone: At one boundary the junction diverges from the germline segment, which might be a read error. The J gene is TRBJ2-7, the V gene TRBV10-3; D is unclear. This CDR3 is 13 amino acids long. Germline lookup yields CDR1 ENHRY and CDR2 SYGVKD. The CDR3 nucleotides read TGTGCCATCAGTGAGTCGGTAGGCTACGGGCAGTACTTC. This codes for CAISESVGYGQYF.

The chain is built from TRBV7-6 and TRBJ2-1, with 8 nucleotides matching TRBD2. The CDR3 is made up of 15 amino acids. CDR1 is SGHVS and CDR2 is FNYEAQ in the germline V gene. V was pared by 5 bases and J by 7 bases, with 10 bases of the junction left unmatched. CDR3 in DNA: TGTGCCAGCAGCCCCCCGGGACTAGTATATAATGAGCAGTTCTTC. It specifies CASSPPGLVYNEQFF. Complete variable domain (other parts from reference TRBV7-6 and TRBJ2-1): GAGVSQSPRYKVTKRGQDVALRCDPISGHVSLYWYRQALGQGPEFLTYFNYEAQQDKSGLPNDRFSAERPEGSISTLTIQRTEQRDSAMYRCASSPPGLVYNEQFFGPGTRLTVL.

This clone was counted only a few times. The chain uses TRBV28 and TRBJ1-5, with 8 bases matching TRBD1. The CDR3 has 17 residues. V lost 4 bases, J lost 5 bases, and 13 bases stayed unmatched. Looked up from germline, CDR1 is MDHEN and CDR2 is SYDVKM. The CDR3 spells CASSSILTGDLHQPQHF. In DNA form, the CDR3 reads TGTGCCAGCAGTTCGATCCTGACAGGGGATCTCCATCAGCCCCAGCATTTT.

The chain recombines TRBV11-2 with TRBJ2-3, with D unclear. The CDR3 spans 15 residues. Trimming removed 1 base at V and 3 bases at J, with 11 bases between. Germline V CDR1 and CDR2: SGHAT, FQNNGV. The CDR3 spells CASSLVRASTDTQYF. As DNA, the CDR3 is TGTGCCAGCAGCTTAGTCCGGGCCTCTACAGATACGCAGTATTTT.